The next 19 T cell receptor beta chains were all read from a single sample in a study of T cell repertoires in cytomegalovirus infection. In TCRdb, the reads were re-called with MiXCR into one record per CDR3 protein. The data show approximately 400,000 distinct CDR3 sequences, roughly a third seen once. Sample: PBMCs. The receptor source for this set is a human donor in good health (CMV status not recorded). Some clones in this sample may be carry-over from other donors' samples.

This clonotype was counted many times. This sequence joins TRBV7-2 and TRBJ1-5; D ambiguous. Germline CDR1 and CDR2: SGHTA and FQGNSA. Trimming pared 3 bases from V and 9 bases from J, leaving 12 bases between. The CDR3 has 13 residues. CDR3 coding DNA: TGTGCCAGCAGCTTTAAGACCCGCGGGCCCCAGCATTTT. Translated, it gives CASSFKTRGPQHF.

V and J are TRBV5-1 and TRBJ2-7; D is perhaps TRBD2 (6 bases). This CDR3 has 15 residues. V was cut by 0 bases and J by 3 bases, with 13 bases left in between. CDR1 is SGHRS and CDR2 is YFSETQ in the germline V gene. The CDR3 sequence: CASSLGAGSYYEQYF. In nucleotides, the CDR3 is TGCGCCAGCAGCTTGGGGGCCGGGAGTTACTACGAGCAGTACTTC.

The V call is TRBV24-1, the J call TRBJ2-5; D is possibly TRBD1 (5 bases). There are 13 residues in the CDR3. Trimming stripped 1 base from V and 3 bases from J, with 5 bases between. Germline CDR1 reads KGHDR; CDR2 reads SFDVKD. The CDR3 loop reads CATSDLGEETQYF. In DNA, the CDR3 is TGTGCCACCAGTGATTTAGGGGAAGAGACCCAGTACTTC.

Note on this clonotype: Mismatch with germline at one junction end may stem from a read error. The rearrangement joins TRBV2 to TRBJ1-6; tentatively, D is TRBD1 (6 bases). CDR1 SNHLY and CDR2 FYNNEI come from the germline V gene. The CDR3 totals 16 residues. The CDR3 protein is CASSEEQGSLQSPLHF. The CDR3 DNA follows: TGTGCCAGCAGCGAAGAACAGGGAAGTCTCCAATCACCCCTCCACTTT.

With respect to this clonotype: A read error may be the cause here, since a much bigger clone is one base away. The J gene is TRBJ2-7, the V gene TRBV12-3 or TRBV12-4, with D tentatively TRBD1 (5 bases). Trimming stripped 3 bases from V and 6 bases from J, with 15 bases between. CDR3 length equals 14 residues. CDR3 bases: TGTGCCAGCAGTTTTGGGGCAGGATTCCGCGAGCAGTACTTC. Translation: CASSFGAGFREQYF.

This clonotype was seen more than once but under ten times. The chain carries TRBV6-1 and TRBJ2-3, with TRBD2 as a possible D gene (6 bases). Germline CDR1 reads MNHNS; CDR2 reads SASEGT. CDR3 length: 15 residues. Trimming took 8 bases from V and 2 from J, leaving 17 bases between them. CDR3 protein: CASFPHGGTTDTQYF. DNA of the CDR3: TGTGCCAGCTTCCCTCATGGGGGGACCACAGATACGCAGTATTTT.

This clonotype was seen ten or more times. DNA of the CDR3: TGTGCCAGCAGTTATGGGCTAGCGGGGAGTCATGAGCAGTTCTTC. It specifies CASSYGLAGSHEQFF. V is TRBV6-2 or TRBV6-3 and J is TRBJ2-1; 9 positions agree with TRBD2. The CDR3 is 15 amino acids. The J segment lost 8 bases and the V segment lost 3 bases, leaving 8 bases of the junction unmatched. CDR1 is MNHEY and CDR2 is SVGEGT in the germline V gene.

Comment on this clonotype: This sequence is one base from a far larger clone and is likely a read error. The V and J genes are TRBV3-1 and TRBJ2-2; D is unclear. CDR1 is LGHDT, CDR2 YNNKEL, per germline (reference sequence). This CDR3 has 12 amino acids. V shed 6 bases and J shed 3 bases, with 5 bases lying between them. In DNA form, the CDR3 reads TGTGCCAGCAGGTTACACACCGGGGAGCTGTTTTTT. Translation gives CASRLHTGELFF.

The chain combines TRBV19 with TRBJ2-2; D uncertain. Germline loops: CDR1 LNHDA, CDR2 SQIVND (reference sequence). V was cut by 1 base and J by 5 bases, with 5 bases left in between. The CDR3 consists of 13 residues. CDR3 bases: TGTGCCAGTAGTATAGGGCCAACCGGGGAGCTGTTTTTT. It specifies CASSIGPTGELFF.

This chain connects TRBV14 to TRBJ1-2, with TRBD1 as a possible D gene (5 bases). Germline V gene sequence: CDR1 SGHDN, CDR2 FVKESK. There are 15 residues in the CDR3. Deletions cut 0 bases from V and 2 bases from J, with 10 bases between. The DNA of the CDR3 is TGTGCCAGCAGCCAAGAACCGACAGTCAACTATGGCTACACCTTC. It is translated as CASSQEPTVNYGYTF.

Note on this clonotype: The conserved phenylalanine or tryptophan normally closing the CDR3 is absent here, so this likely arose from a read error. The chain couples TRBV7-2 to TRBJ2-7, with 7 bases aligning to TRBD1. This CDR3 spans 13 amino acids. The germline gives CDR1 SGHTA, CDR2 FQGNSA. The CDR3: CSRSLGGHYEQYL. CDR3 in DNA: TGTTCCAGAAGCTTAGGGGGCCACTACGAGCAGTACCTC.

The V gene is TRBV7-8, the J gene TRBJ1-6, with TRBD1 matching over 9 bases. Trimming took 0 bases from V and 7 from J; bases not matched to a gene: 13. Germline V gene lookup returns CDR1 SGHVS and CDR2 FQNEAQ. The CDR3 totals 19 residues. The DNA for the CDR3 is TGTGCCAGCAGCTTAGCGTATAGGAGGGACAGGGCACGAAATTCACCCCTCCACTTT. Translated, it gives CASSLAYRRDRARNSPLHF.

The chain couples TRBV2 to TRBJ2-1, with D maybe TRBD2 (5 bases). The V end lost 7 bases, the J end lost 3 bases, and 10 bases lay between the germline ends. This CDR3 is built from 13 residues. CDR1 and CDR2 (germline): SNHLY, FYNNEI. DNA for the CDR3: TGTGCCAGCAAGGTTACTAGCTACAATGAGCAGTTCTTC. Amino acid sequence: CASKVTSYNEQFF.

This chain uses TRBV5-1 with TRBJ2-5; unclear D gene. CDR1 and CDR2 from the germline V gene are SGHRS and YFSETQ. Trimming pared 0 bases from V and 0 bases from J, leaving 3 bases between. The CDR3 is 13 amino acids. This CDR3 reads CASSLVHQETQYF. CDR3 nucleotides: TGCGCCAGCAGCTTGGTCCACCAAGAGACCCAGTACTTC.

In its sample, this clonotype was seen a few times. V gene TRBV7-2 combines with J gene TRBJ1-1; unclear D gene. There are 13 residues in the CDR3. Deletions cut 5 bases from V and 11 bases from J, with 18 bases between. The V gene's germline CDR1 is SGHTA and CDR2 FQGNSA. The CDR3 loop is CASSQEGWGEAFF. The CDR3 coding sequence is TGTGCCAGCAGCCAAGAAGGATGGGGTGAGGCTTTCTTT.

The table lists this clonotype with a few counts. This chain connects TRBV7-2 to TRBJ1-6; D might be TRBD1 (5 bases). This CDR3 region has 16 residues. V shed 5 bases and J shed 0 bases, with 11 bases lying between them. Germline lookup yields CDR1 SGHTA and CDR2 FQGNSA. CDR3 loop: CASSHRLSSYNSPLHF. CDR3 coding DNA: TGTGCCAGCAGCCACAGGTTAAGCTCCTATAATTCACCCCTCCACTTT.

V and J are TRBV6-2 or TRBV6-3 and TRBJ2-1; TRBD1 agrees at 7 bases. V lost 5 bases to trimming and J lost 7 bases; unmatched junction nucleotides: 8. The CDR3 extends over 14 amino acids. The germline CDR1 and CDR2 sequences are MNHEY and SVGEGT. CDR3 in amino acids: CASSLLTGINEQFF. The DNA for the CDR3 is TGTGCCAGCAGTCTTTTGACAGGGATTAATGAGCAGTTCTTC.

This clonotype was observed at least ten times. The chain employs TRBV7-8 and TRBJ2-7; 7 bases align to TRBD1. The V gene's germline CDR1 is SGHVS and CDR2 FQNEAQ. The ends lost 2 bases at V and 6 bases at J; junction bases unmatched: 16. The CDR3 length is 17 residues. In nucleotides, the CDR3 is TGTGCCAGCAGCTTATATGAACAGGGGTTAGGTGATGGCGAGCAGTACTTC. Translated, it gives CASSLYEQGLGDGEQYF.

This clonotype showed up just a few times. V usage is TRBV14 and J usage is TRBJ2-3; D is unclear. This CDR3 has 11 amino acids. Germline CDR1 and CDR2: SGHDN and FVKESK. The V end was cut by 6 bases, the J end by 4 bases, with 5 bases between. The CDR3 reads CASSASDTQYF. CDR3 sequence (DNA): TGTGCCAGCAGTGCGTCAGATACGCAGTATTTT.